This T cell receptor (beta chain) was found in a study of shared clonotypes between healthy human individuals. Sorted-subset replicate PCR reactions were performed with around 200 ng DNA, corresponding to some 32,000 T cell genomes. Sequenced by immunoSEQ multiplex PCR; TCRdb stores in-frame clones only, minus some. The data contain some 2.1 million clones, approximately 94% of them singletons. CD45RO negativity and positive selection for CCR7 defined naive CD8 cells, a population that excluded terminally differentiated effector memory CD45RA+ cells. The V gene end was trimmed by 6 bases and the J gene end by 3 bases; junction bases not matched to a gene: 3. Germline V gives CDR1 SNHLY, CDR2 FYNNEI. The CDR3 consists of 14 residues.

The source of this sequence is a man aged 18 to 35 in good health. The chain couples TRBV2 to TRBJ2-1; 9 bases map to TRBD2. The sequencing sample was made of naive CD8+ T cells sorted from blood. CDR3 in DNA: TGTGCCAGCAGAGCTAGCGGGGTCTACAATGAGCAGTTCTTC. Residues: CASRASGVYNEQFF.